This is a list of T cell receptor beta chains from one sample in a study of molecular identifiers for immune sequencing clone quantification. TCRdb processed the PCR reads anew with MiXCR; each CDR3 protein has one entry. The data contain under 600,000 distinct CDR3 sequences, under 30% of them singletons. Sequencing used naive CD8+ T cells from blood, with Jurkat cell RNA spiked in. Receptors originate from a human donor in good health. Some libraries in this study had Jurkat cell RNA spiked in. Each CDR3 is given with its conserved first and last residue. A D gene is named only where the DNA matches it firmly. Expanded clones get a size class; other rows say once, few or many, or leave the size out.

V gene	D gene	J gene	clone size	CDR3 protein	CDR3 DNA
TRBV12-3/TRBV12-4	NA	TRBJ2-3	many	CASSLPSAGGTDTQYF	TGTGCCAGCAGCCTACCGTCGGCGGGTGGCACAGATACGCAGTATTTT
TRBV6-6	TRBD2	TRBJ2-2	few	CASSYGTSSSGELFF	TGTGCCAGCAGTTACGGGACTAGCTCGTCCGGGGAGCTGTTTTTT
TRBV7-9	TRBD1	TRBJ2-7	NA	CASSQTGESYEQYF	TGTGCCAGCAGCCAGACAGGGGAGTCCTACGAGCAGTACTTC
TRBV30	NA	TRBJ2-3	NA	CARSVGSDTQYF	TGTGCCAGGAGTGTGGGGTCAGATACGCAGTATTTT
TRBV18	NA	TRBJ2-5	NA	CASSPPFGETQYF	TGTGCCAGCTCACCACCGTTTGGAGAGACCCAGTACTTC
TRBV27	NA	TRBJ1-1	few	CASSFGPRGRGTEAFF	TGTGCCAGCAGTTTCGGCCCCCGGGGTCGCGGCACTGAAGCTTTCTTT
TRBV4-2	TRBD1	TRBJ2-7	NA	CASSFGTGGRFEQYF	TGTGCCAGCAGCTTTGGGACAGGGGGGAGGTTTGAGCAGTACTTC
TRBV4-3	NA	TRBJ1-1	NA	CASSQGQMNAEAFF	TGCGCCAGCAGCCAAGGACAAATGAACGCTGAAGCTTTCTTT
TRBV4-2	TRBD1	TRBJ2-2	few	CASSQRGQGARNTGELFF	TGTGCCAGCAGCCAAAGGGGGCAGGGGGCTCGGAACACCGGGGAGCTGTTTTTT
TRBV24-1	NA	TRBJ2-5	NA	CATSVPRSGNQETQYF	TGTGCCACCAGTGTTCCCCGATCGGGAAACCAAGAGACCCAGTACTTC
TRBV9	TRBD1	TRBJ1-1	NA	CASSGGQGARWTEAFF	TGTGCCAGCAGCGGCGGACAGGGGGCTAGGTGGACTGAAGCTTTCTTT
TRBV20-1	NA	TRBJ2-2	NA	CSAGPGTGEMFF	TGCAGTGCTGGGCCCGGCACCGGGGAGATGTTTTTT
TRBV14	NA	TRBJ2-5	once	CASSLGGGHKPQETQYF	TGTGCCAGCAGCCTCGGAGGGGGACACAAACCTCAAGAGACCCAGTACTTC
TRBV2	NA	TRBJ2-3	many	CASSPFHGGGSSTDTQYF	TGTGCCAGCAGTCCCTTTCATGGGGGGGGCTCCAGCACAGATACGCAGTATTTT
TRBV11-2	NA	TRBJ2-7	NA	CASSRGQGTYEQYF	TGTGCCAGCAGCCGTGGGCAGGGGACCTACGAGCAGTACTTC
TRBV5-5	NA	TRBJ1-5	few	CASSFSGLPNQPQHF	TGTGCCAGCAGCTTCTCGGGACTCCCGAATCAGCCCCAGCATTTT
TRBV27	NA	TRBJ2-1	few	CASSPDRLIYNEQFF	TGTGCCAGCAGTCCGGACCGTCTGATTTACAATGAGCAGTTCTTC
TRBV25-1	TRBD2	TRBJ2-3	NA	CTSSENQLADTDTQYF	TGTACCAGCAGTGAAAACCAACTAGCGGACACAGATACGCAGTATTTT
TRBV27	NA	TRBJ2-3	few	CASSFTVGRDYTDTQYF	TGTGCCAGCAGTTTTACCGTGGGAAGGGATTACACAGATACGCAGTATTTT
TRBV30	NA	TRBJ2-2	many	CAIGAGSGELFF	TGTGCCATAGGGGCTGGATCCGGGGAGCTGTTTTTT
TRBV30	TRBD1	TRBJ1-1	few	CAWSVALEFTDRDTEAFF	TGTGCCTGGAGTGTGGCTTTGGAGTTTACTGACAGGGACACTGAAGCTTTCTTT
TRBV6-2/TRBV6-3	NA	TRBJ2-1	few	CASSYWTGRLANEQFF	TGTGCCAGCAGTTACTGGACTGGGCGGCTAGCCAATGAGCAGTTCTTC
TRBV5-5	NA	TRBJ2-7	few	CASSLAGSSRYEQYF	TGTGCCAGCAGCTTGGCCGGGTCGTCTAGGTACGAGCAGTACTTC
TRBV7-9	NA	TRBJ2-5	few	CASSPDPQWETQYF	TGTGCCAGCAGTCCCGACCCCCAGTGGGAGACCCAGTACTTC
TRBV7-9	TRBD1	TRBJ2-7	few	CASSNWDRGFHEQYF	TGTGCCAGCAGCAACTGGGACAGGGGGTTCCACGAGCAGTACTTC
TRBV19	NA	TRBJ2-1	NA	CASSIGARARLNEQFF	TGTGCCAGTAGTATAGGGGCCCGAGCTAGGCTCAATGAGCAGTTCTTC
TRBV12-3/TRBV12-4	TRBD1	TRBJ1-6	few	CASSPSADRRNSPLHF	TGTGCCAGCAGTCCGTCAGCGGACAGGAGAAATTCACCCCTCCACTTT
TRBV7-2	TRBD1	TRBJ2-1	NA	CASSRTKTGDFGNEQFF	TGTGCCAGCAGCCGTACGAAAACAGGGGATTTCGGGAATGAGCAGTTCTTC
TRBV29-1	NA	TRBJ2-1	NA	CSGQGDSTEQFF	TGCAGCGGCCAGGGGGACTCCACTGAGCAGTTCTTC
TRBV4-1	TRBD1	TRBJ1-1	NA	CASSWTGAHVGKTEAFF	TGCGCCAGCAGCTGGACAGGGGCGCACGTTGGGAAAACTGAAGCTTTCTTT
TRBV5-4	NA	TRBJ1-1	NA	CASQPESRPEAFF	TGTGCCAGCCAACCCGAAAGCAGACCTGAAGCTTTCTTT
TRBV20-1	NA	TRBJ1-2	few	CSARGSSMNYGYTF	TGCAGTGCTAGAGGTTCTTCTATGAACTATGGCTACACCTTC